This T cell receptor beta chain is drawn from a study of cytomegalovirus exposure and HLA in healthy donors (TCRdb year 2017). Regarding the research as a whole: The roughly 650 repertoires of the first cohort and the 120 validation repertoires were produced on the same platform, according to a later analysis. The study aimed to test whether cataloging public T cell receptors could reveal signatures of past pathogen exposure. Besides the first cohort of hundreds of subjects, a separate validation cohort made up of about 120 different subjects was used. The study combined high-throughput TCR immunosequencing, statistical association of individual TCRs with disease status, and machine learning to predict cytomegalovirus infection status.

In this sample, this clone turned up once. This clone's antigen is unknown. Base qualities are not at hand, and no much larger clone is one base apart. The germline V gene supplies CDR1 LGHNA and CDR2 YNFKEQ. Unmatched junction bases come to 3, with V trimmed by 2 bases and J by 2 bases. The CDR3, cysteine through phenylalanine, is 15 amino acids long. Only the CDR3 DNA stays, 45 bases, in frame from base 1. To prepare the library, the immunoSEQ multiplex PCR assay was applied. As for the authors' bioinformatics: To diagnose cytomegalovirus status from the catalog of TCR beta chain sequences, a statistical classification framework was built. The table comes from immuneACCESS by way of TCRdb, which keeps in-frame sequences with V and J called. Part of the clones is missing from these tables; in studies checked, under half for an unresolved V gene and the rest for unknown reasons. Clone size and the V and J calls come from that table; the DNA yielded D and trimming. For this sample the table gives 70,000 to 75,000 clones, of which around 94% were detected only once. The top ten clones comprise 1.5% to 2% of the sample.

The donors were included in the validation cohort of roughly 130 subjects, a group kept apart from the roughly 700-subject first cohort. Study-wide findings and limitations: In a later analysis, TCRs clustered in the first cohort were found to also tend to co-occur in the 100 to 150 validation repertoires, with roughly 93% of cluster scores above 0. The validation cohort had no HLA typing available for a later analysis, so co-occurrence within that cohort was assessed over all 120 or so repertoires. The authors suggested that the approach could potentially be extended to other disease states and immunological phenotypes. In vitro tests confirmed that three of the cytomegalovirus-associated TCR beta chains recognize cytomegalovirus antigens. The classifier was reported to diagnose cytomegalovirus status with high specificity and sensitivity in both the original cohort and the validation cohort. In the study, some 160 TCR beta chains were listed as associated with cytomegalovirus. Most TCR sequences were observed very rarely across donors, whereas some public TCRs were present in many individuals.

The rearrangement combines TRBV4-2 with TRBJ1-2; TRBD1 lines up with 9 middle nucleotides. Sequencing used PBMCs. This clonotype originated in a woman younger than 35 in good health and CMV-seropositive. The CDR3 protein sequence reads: CASSQTGGGNYGYTF. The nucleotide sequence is TGTGCCAGCAGCCAAACAGGGGGCGGAAACTATGGCTACACCTTC.